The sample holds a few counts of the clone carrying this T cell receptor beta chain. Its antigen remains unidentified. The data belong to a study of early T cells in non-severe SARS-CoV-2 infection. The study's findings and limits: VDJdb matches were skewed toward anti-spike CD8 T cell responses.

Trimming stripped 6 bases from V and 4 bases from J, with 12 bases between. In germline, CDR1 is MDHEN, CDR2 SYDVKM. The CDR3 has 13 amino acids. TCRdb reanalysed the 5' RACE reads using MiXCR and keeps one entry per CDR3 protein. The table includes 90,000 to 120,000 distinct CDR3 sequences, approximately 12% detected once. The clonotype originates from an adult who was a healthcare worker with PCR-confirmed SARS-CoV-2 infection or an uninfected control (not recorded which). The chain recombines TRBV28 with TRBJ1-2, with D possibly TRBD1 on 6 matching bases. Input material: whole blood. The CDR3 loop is CASRPGGPYGYTF. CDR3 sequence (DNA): TGTGCCAGCAGGCCGGGGGGCCCCTATGGCTACACCTTC.